The 11 T cell receptor beta chains given below trace back to one sample, sequenced in a study of blood T cell repertoires in COVID-19 (dated by TCRdb to the early 2020s). The library was built by means of the immunoSEQ multiplex PCR assay. TCRdb re-hosts the immuneACCESS table, in-frame sequences only. Its copies lack some clones; in the studies checked, an unresolved V gene accounts for under half of them, and the cause for the rest is not known. The table for this sample lists some 350,000 clones; 85% to 90% of them were counted only once. Around 2.9% of the sample is taken by the ten largest. The sample taken for sequencing was peripheral blood. Every receptor here comes from a human donor in a cohort sampled during active COVID-19.

About this clone: This specimen includes other DNA sequences encoding the same CDR3. The chain combines TRBV7-2 with TRBJ2-1; tentative D call: TRBD2 (5 bases). Trimming left V 5 bases short and J 0 bases short, with 11 bases between. Germline-derived CDR1 and CDR2 are SGHTA and FQGNSA. This CDR3 region has 15 residues. CDR3 nucleotide sequence: TGTGCCAGCAGCCCGTCAGGAGGCTCCTACAATGAGCAGTTCTTC. This codes for CASSPSGGSYNEQFF.

The gene calls are TRBV7-3 and TRBJ2-5; D is unclear. Trimming removed 6 bases from V and 8 bases from J, with 19 bases in between. Germline CDR1 is SGHTA and CDR2 is FQGTGA. CDR3 length equals 14 residues. CDR3 in DNA: TGTGCCAGCAGTTCCACCGACATTGGCTCTACCCAGTACTTC. It translates to CASSSTDIGSTQYF.

This clone was seen once. This chain uses TRBV7-2 with TRBJ2-1; 9 bases fit TRBD2. This CDR3 contains 16 residues. Germline CDR1 reads SGHTA; CDR2 reads FQGNSA. V lost 5 bases and J lost 4; bases outside the gene matches: 9. CDR3 sequence: CASSPPPTSGYNEQFF. CDR3 bases: TGTGCCAGCAGCCCTCCCCCGACTAGCGGATACAATGAGCAGTTCTTC.

The gene calls are TRBV4-1 and TRBJ1-1; D might be TRBD1 (6 bases). Trimming took 2 bases from V and 10 from J, leaving 17 bases between them. Per germline, CDR1 MGHRA and CDR2 YSYEKL. The CDR3 totals 14 residues. The DNA of the CDR3 is TGCGCCAGCAGCCAACTGGGGGGGCGGTCCCGAGCTTTCTTT. It encodes CASSQLGGRSRAFF.

V gene TRBV11-2 combines with J gene TRBJ1-1; D is undetermined. CDR3 length equals 14 residues. V lost 3 bases to trimming and J lost 3 bases, with 11 bases between them. Germline V gene lookup returns CDR1 SGHAT and CDR2 FQNNGV. As DNA, the CDR3 is TGTGCCAGCAGCTTTTTAGGGAGGGACACTGAAGCTTTCTTT. This gives the protein CASSFLGRDTEAFF.

The genes are TRBV9 and TRBJ1-3; D gene ambiguous. CDR3 length: 12 amino acids. The germline V gene has CDR1 SGDLS and CDR2 YYNGEE. Trimming took 9 bases from V and 4 from J, leaving 11 bases between them. CDR3 DNA sequence: TGTGCCACGGGAGGGAGCGGAAACACCATATATTTT. It translates to CATGGSGNTIYF.

The rearrangement uses TRBV7-2 and TRBJ1-1; 8 bases map to TRBD1. Germline V CDR1 and CDR2: SGHTA, FQGNSA. V dropped 8 bases and J dropped 5; count of bases not matched to a gene: 13. The CDR3 spans 15 residues. In nucleotides, the CDR3 is TGTGCCAGCTCCATTGGGGGACAGGAGGGGACTGAAGCTTTCTTT. Translation gives CASSIGGQEGTEAFF.

The chain's CDR3 is CASSLDSGSSYEQYF. Here the CDR3 DNA reads TGCGCCAGCAGCTTGGATAGCGGGAGCTCCTACGAGCAGTACTTC. The chain uses TRBV5-1 and TRBJ2-7; TRBD2 matches 9 bases. Germline V gene sequence: CDR1 SGHRS, CDR2 YFSETQ. The CDR3 length is 15 residues. Trimming removed 0 bases from V and 0 bases from J; junction bases left unmatched: 1. Full variable domain (missing parts from reference TRBV5-1 and TRBJ2-7): KAGVTQTPRYLIKTRGQQVTLSCSPISGHRSVSWYQQTPGQGLQFLFEYFSETQRNKGNFPGRFSGRQFSNSRSEMNVSTLELGDSALYLCASSLDSGSSYEQYFGPGTRLTVT.

This rearrangement joins TRBV29-1 to TRBJ2-2; perhaps TRBD2 as D (5 bases). This CDR3 contains 12 residues. Germline V lookup: CDR1 SQVTM, CDR2 ANQGSEA. V lost 4 bases to trimming and J lost 6 bases, with 9 bases between them. The CDR3 is CSVGHGAGELFF. Written as DNA, the CDR3 is TGCAGCGTTGGTCACGGGGCCGGGGAGCTGTTTTTT.

This clone was counted between two and nine times. This chain connects TRBV7-9 to TRBJ1-1; D might be TRBD1 (5 bases). From germline, CDR1 is SEHNR and CDR2 FQNEAQ (reference sequence). The CDR3 extends over 14 amino acids. V lost 3 bases and J 4 bases, leaving 12 bases between the germline ends. The CDR3 nucleotides read TGTGCCAGCAGCTTTTTCAGGGTGGGCACTGAAGCTTTCTTT. Its translation is CASSFFRVGTEAFF.

The genes are TRBV28 and TRBJ1-1; 10 nucleotides agree with TRBD1. The CDR3 runs 15 residues. V was pared by 5 bases and J by 7 bases, with 10 bases of the junction left unmatched. CDR1 MDHEN and CDR2 SYDVKM come from the germline V gene. CDR3 sequence (DNA): TGTGCCAGCAGTCTCCCTGGGACAGGGGCAGGTGAAGCTTTCTTT. Translating it yields CASSLPGTGAGEAFF.